The next 17 T cell receptor beta chains were all read from a single sample in a study of regulatory T cells in long-lasting Graves disease. Time point reported: newly diagnosed GD, antithyroid drugs for less than 3 months. From PBMCs, RNA was extracted and then used to make the TCR library. With iRepertoire HTBI primers and Arm-PCR of CDR3 regions, TCR beta libraries were built. TCRdb itself ran the multiplex PCR reads through MiXCR, one entry per CDR3 protein. The data show about 220,000 distinct CDR3 sequences, around 20% seen once. The sample also formed part of further work on T cells in Graves' hyperthyroidism and ophthalmopathy.

The specimen was peripheral blood mononuclear cells (PBMCs), collected at new diagnosis, from a patient treated with antithyroid drugs. Receptor source: a woman aged 25-40 years with Graves disease.

This chain connects TRBV28 to TRBJ2-7; D unresolved. This CDR3 is 12 amino acids long. Trimming removed 3 bases from V and 6 bases from J, with 9 bases in between. CDR1 is MDHEN, CDR2 SYDVKM, per germline. In DNA, the CDR3 is TGTGCCAGCAGTTTCGGCTCATCCGAGCAGTACTTC. Amino acid sequence: CASSFGSSEQYF.

This clonotype was seen at least ten times. This chain joins TRBV15 and TRBJ2-5, with unresolved D. CDR1 is LNHNV and CDR2 is YYDKDF in the germline V gene (reference sequence). Deletions cut 1 base from V and 2 bases from J, with 11 bases between. The CDR3 covers 15 residues. CDR3 in amino acids: CATSRASREQETQYF. The CDR3 DNA reads as TGTGCCACCAGCAGAGCAAGTAGGGAACAAGAGACCCAGTACTTC.

This clonotype was found many times. The V and J genes are TRBV20-1 and TRBJ1-1; D is unclear. The V and J ends lost 0 bases and 0 bases respectively, with 2 bases between them. This CDR3 is 12 amino acids long. Germline V gene data show CDR1 as DFQATT and CDR2 as SNEGSKA (reference sequence). In nucleotides, the CDR3 is TGCAGTGCTAGAGACGTGAACACTGAAGCTTTCTTT. Translation: CSARDVNTEAFF.

This clonotype has at least ten counts. CDR3 amino acids: CASSLEGSERNTEAFF. As DNA, the CDR3 is TGTGCCAGCAGCTTAGAAGGGTCCGAGAGGAACACTGAAGCTTTCTTT. V and J are TRBV7-8 and TRBJ1-1; D gene uncertain. The CDR3 has 16 amino acids. The germline CDR1 and CDR2 sequences are SGHVS and FQNEAQ. V lost 1 base and J lost 1, with 13 bases in between.

This clonotype was seen ten or more times. The genes are TRBV27 and TRBJ1-5; no firm D call. The germline gives CDR1 MNHEY, CDR2 SMNVEV (reference sequence). The length of the CDR3 is 14 residues. V shed 6 bases and J shed 1 base, with 10 bases lying between them. CDR3 sequence reads: CASRSGLSNQPQHF. As DNA, the CDR3 is TGTGCCAGCAGAAGCGGGTTGAGCAATCAGCCCCAGCATTTT.

This clonotype was recorded at least ten times. The chain links TRBV2 to TRBJ2-1, with TRBD2 identical over 8 bases. The V gene's germline CDR1 is SNHLY and CDR2 FYNNEI. The V and J ends lost 4 bases and 2 bases, in that order; junction bases with no gene match: 7. This CDR3 has 16 amino acids. CDR3 amino acids: CASSGWGLGTYNEQFF. As DNA, the CDR3 is TGTGCCAGCAGTGGGTGGGGACTAGGCACCTACAATGAGCAGTTCTTC.

The V call is TRBV28, the J call TRBJ2-7; 10 nucleotides match TRBD1. This CDR3 spans 15 amino acids. The J segment lost 2 bases and the V segment lost 5 bases, leaving 6 bases of the junction unmatched. Germline V CDR1 and CDR2: MDHEN, SYDVKM. The CDR3 DNA reads as TGTGCCAGCAGTGACGACAGGGGGCTCACCTACGAGCAGTACTTC. It specifies CASSDDRGLTYEQYF.

In its sample, this clonotype was seen many times. The V call is TRBV7-3, the J call TRBJ1-1; a weak D match, TRBD1 (6 bases). CDR3 size: 14 residues. Germline V gives CDR1 SGHTA, CDR2 FQGTGA. The ends were cut back, 5 bases at V and 5 bases at J, with 15 bases in the middle. This CDR3 is CASSLHGRGTEAFF. CDR3 DNA: TGTGCCAGCAGCCTACACGGCAGGGGAACTGAAGCTTTCTTT. The entire variable domain, with the rest obtained from reference TRBV7-3 and TRBJ1-1, is as follows: GAGVSQTPSNKVTEKGKYVELRCDPISGHTALYWYRQSLGQGPEFLIYFQGTGAADDSGLPNDRFFAVRPEGSVSTLKIQRTERGDSAVYLCASSLHGRGTEAFFGQGTRLTVV.

The chain has TRBV10-3 and TRBJ2-5, with 7 bases lining up with TRBD1. The CDR3 runs 16 residues. V shed 3 bases, J shed 2 bases, and the junction held 9 bases outside the gene matches. From germline, CDR1 is ENHRY and CDR2 SYGVKD. CDR3 in DNA: TGTGCCATCAGTGACGGAAATCCGGGACAGCAAGAGACCCAGTACTTC. This codes for CAISDGNPGQQETQYF.

This clonotype was seen many times. The gene calls are TRBV28 and TRBJ2-7; D possibly uses TRBD1 or TRBD2 (7 bases each). With 2 bases removed from V and 4 bases from J, the gap between germline ends came to 15 bases. Germline CDR1 is MDHEN and CDR2 is SYDVKM. The CDR3 covers 15 residues. The chain's CDR3 is CASSLVNRGGYEQYF. The CDR3 DNA sequence: TGTGCCAGCAGTTTAGTCAACAGGGGAGGGTACGAGCAGTACTTC.

The rearrangement uses TRBV12-3 or TRBV12-4 and TRBJ2-5; D possibly corresponds to TRBD2 (6 bases). This CDR3 has 16 amino acids. The V and J ends lost 6 bases and 2 bases respectively, with 19 bases between them. Here the CDR3 DNA reads TGTGCCAGCAGATCCGGGCGGGGCCTGAGGCAAGAGACCCAGTACTTC. Translating it yields CASRSGRGLRQETQYF.

This clonotype appeared many times. The rearrangement uses TRBV11-3 and TRBJ1-2, with D perhaps TRBD1 (6 bases). The V end was cut by 0 bases, the J end by 4 bases, with 12 bases between. The CDR3 sequence is 15 residues long. Germline CDR1 reads SGHNT; CDR2 reads YENEEA. CDR3 nucleotide sequence: TGTGCCAGCAGCTTAGATCGACAGGAGGGCTATGGCTACACCTTC. It yields the protein CASSLDRQEGYGYTF.

This clonotype was detected a few times. V gene TRBV5-8 combines with J gene TRBJ1-1; D is perhaps TRBD1 (5 bases). CDR1 SGHTS and CDR2 YDEGEE come from the germline V gene. Trimming stripped 0 bases from V and 0 bases from J, with 15 bases between. The CDR3 consists of 17 residues. The CDR3 loop reads CASSLGTQIALNTEAFF. DNA of the CDR3: TGTGCCAGCAGCTTGGGGACACAGATCGCCTTGAACACTGAAGCTTTCTTT. The full variable domain, rest sourced from reference TRBV5-8 and TRBJ1-1, is EAGVTQSPTHLIKTRGQQATLRCSPISGHTSVYWYQQALGLGLQFLLWYDEGEERNRGNFPPRFSGRQFPNYSSELNVNALELEDSALYLCASSLGTQIALNTEAFFGQGTRLTVV.

In its sample, this clonotype was seen a few times. Being one base from a much bigger clone, this may be a read error. The chain employs TRBV27 and TRBJ1-1; D not resolved. V gave up 4 bases and J gave up 8 bases, with 17 bases separating them. This CDR3 contains 14 residues. From germline, CDR1 is MNHEY and CDR2 SMNVEV (reference sequence). CDR3 bases: TGTGCCAGCAGTTCTTCAGTTAACGGGCTCGAAGCTTTCTTT. This translates into CASSSSVNGLEAFF.

This clonotype was seen many times. The chain has TRBV12-3 or TRBV12-4 and TRBJ1-1; 8 bases are a match to TRBD1. V lost 6 bases and J lost 0; bases outside the gene matches: 12. The CDR3 has 17 amino acids. The CDR3 loop reads CASSPETGGGMNTEAFF. In DNA form, the CDR3 reads TGTGCCAGCAGCCCCGAAACAGGGGGAGGGATGAACACTGAAGCTTTCTTT.

This clonotype has ten or more counts. V is TRBV30 and J is TRBJ1-1, with D perhaps matching TRBD1 (6 bases). V was cut by 1 base and J by 5 bases, with 11 bases left in between. Germline V gene sequence: CDR1 GTSNPN, CDR2 SVGIG (reference sequence). This CDR3 has 13 amino acids. The CDR3 here is CAWSGTVGTEAFF. The CDR3, as DNA: TGTGCCTGGAGTGGGACAGTGGGAACTGAAGCTTTCTTT. Supplemented by reference TRBV30 and TRBJ1-1, the full variable domain reads SQTIHQWPATLVQPVGSPLSLECTVEGTSNPNLYWYRQAAGRGLQLLFYSVGIGQISSEVPQNLSASRPQDRQFILSSKKLLLSDSGFYLCAWSGTVGTEAFFGQGTRLTVV.

This clonotype was seen repeatedly, ten times or more. This chain joins TRBV7-9 and TRBJ1-2, with TRBD1 matching 8 bases. The ends lost 11 bases at V and 4 bases at J; junction bases unmatched: 12. Germline CDR1 reads SEHNR; CDR2 reads FQNEAQ (reference sequence). This CDR3 has 14 residues. The CDR3 region is CAGNPTGAVYGYTF. For the CDR3, the DNA is TGTGCCGGAAACCCGACAGGGGCTGTCTATGGCTACACCTTC. The whole variable domain, filled in from reference TRBV7-9 and TRBJ1-2, reads DTGVSQNPRHKITKRGQNVTFRCDPISEHNRLYWYRQTLGQGPEFLTYFQNEAQLEKSRLLSDRFSAERPKGSFSTLEIQRTEQGDSAMYLCAGNPTGAVYGYTFGSGTRLTVV.